This T cell receptor (beta chain) appears in the sequencing data of a study of T cell responses to AZD1222 COVID-19 vaccine. Data came from immunoSEQ multiplex PCR; TCRdb stores just in-frame clones and leaves some out. The sample yields roughly 170,000 clones, approximately 94% seen once. Pooling was applied to second doses at about 4 or about 12 weeks. Germline loops: CDR1 SGHTA, CDR2 FQGNSA. The CDR3 contains 13 residues. V was cut by 4 bases and J by 7 bases, with 11 bases left in between. V is TRBV7-2 and J is TRBJ2-1, with D hard to call. The material sequenced was peripheral blood, taken 28 days after the second AZD1222 dose. This sequence was found in an adult who received the AZD1222 COVID-19 vaccine. CDR3 DNA sequence: TGTGCCAGCAGCTCCTTACTGCGGAATGAGCAGTTCTTC. Translated, it gives CASSSLLRNEQFF.